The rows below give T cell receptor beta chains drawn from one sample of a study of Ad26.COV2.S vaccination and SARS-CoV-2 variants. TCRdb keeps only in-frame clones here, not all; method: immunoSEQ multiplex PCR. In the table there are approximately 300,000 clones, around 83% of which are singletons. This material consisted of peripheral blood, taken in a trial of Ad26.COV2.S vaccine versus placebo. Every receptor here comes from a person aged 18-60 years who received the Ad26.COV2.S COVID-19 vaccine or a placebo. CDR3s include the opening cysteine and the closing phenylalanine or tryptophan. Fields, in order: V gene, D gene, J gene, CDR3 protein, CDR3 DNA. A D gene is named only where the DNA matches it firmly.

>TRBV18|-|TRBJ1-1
CASSPVPGTNTEAFF
TGTGCCAGCTCACCAGTTCCGGGTACGAACACTGAAGCTTTCTTT
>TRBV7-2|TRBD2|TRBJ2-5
CASSLSLAGGPETQYF
TGTGCCAGCAGCTTAAGTCTAGCGGGGGGGCCAGAGACCCAGTACTTC
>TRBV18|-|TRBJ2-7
CASSPSWGAYEQYF
TGTGCCAGCTCACCGAGTTGGGGGGCTTACGAGCAGTACTTC
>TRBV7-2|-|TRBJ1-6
CASSAPPPNNSPLHF
TGTGCCAGCAGCGCGCCTCCCCCAAATAATTCACCCCTCCACTTT
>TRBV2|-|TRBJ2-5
CASGGRAQETQYF
TGTGCCAGCGGGGGCAGGGCCCAAGAGACCCAGTACTTC
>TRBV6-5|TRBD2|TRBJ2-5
CASSYSGTSDETQYF
TGTGCCAGCAGTTACTCCGGGACTAGCGACGAGACCCAGTACTTC
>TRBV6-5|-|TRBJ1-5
CASSSQRLPLNQPQHF
TGTGCCAGCAGTTCCCAGCGCCTCCCTCTAAATCAGCCCCAGCATTTT
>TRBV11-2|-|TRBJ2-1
CASTSYGGEQFF
TGTGCCAGCACAAGTTACGGCGGCGAGCAGTTCTTC
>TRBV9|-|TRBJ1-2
CASSPHSFYGYTF
TGTGCCAGCAGCCCCCACAGTTTCTATGGCTACACCTTC
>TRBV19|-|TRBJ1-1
CASSPPDGWTEAFF
TGTGCCAGTAGTCCACCCGACGGGTGGACTGAAGCTTTCTTT
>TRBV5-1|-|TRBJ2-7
CASSLDSTYEQYF
TGCGCCAGCAGCTTGGACAGCACCTACGAGCAGTACTTC
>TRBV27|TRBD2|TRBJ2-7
CASSFSGGGASEQYF
TGTGCCAGCAGTTTCTCTGGCGGGGGGGCGAGCGAGCAGTACTTC
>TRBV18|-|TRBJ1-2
CASSEDQNYGYTF
TGTGCCAGCTCAGAGGATCAAAACTATGGCTACACCTTC
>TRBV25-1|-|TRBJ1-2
CASSQVNYGYTF
TGTGCCAGCAGCCAGGTTAACTATGGCTACACCTTC